Below are 9 T cell receptor beta chains sequenced from a single sample in a study of regulatory dendritic cells for organ transplantation. Their cognate antigens are unknown. Allogeneic regulatory or mature dendritic cells were co-cultured for four to six days with CFSE-labeled sorted T cells at 1:10. Data came from immunoSEQ multiplex PCR; TCRdb stores just in-frame clones and leaves some out. The profile shows about 10,000 clones, just over 65% of them singletons. The specimen sequenced was naive CD4+ T cells from blood cultured with dendritic cells. Subset specified: CD45RA+ naive T cells. The receptor set was obtained from a human donor in good health.

The gene calls are TRBV7-9 and TRBJ1-6; D not certain. The CDR3 covers 13 residues. With 5 bases removed from V and 15 bases from J, the gap between germline ends came to 17 bases. Germline V gives CDR1 SEHNR, CDR2 FQNEAQ (reference sequence). This CDR3 is CASSGIIHSDLHF. The CDR3 DNA reads as TGTGCCAGCAGCGGTATAATACATTCCGACCTCCACTTT.

This clone has only a few counts. J is TRBJ2-7 and V is TRBV2; 7 bases line up with TRBD2. The CDR3 has 15 residues. CDR1 and CDR2 from the germline V gene are SNHLY and FYNNEI. V lost 7 bases, J lost 4 bases, and 13 bases stayed unmatched. In nucleotides, the CDR3 is TGTGCCAGCATCAAGGAGACGGGGGGTTTTTACGAGCAGTACTTC. Protein sequence: CASIKETGGFYEQYF.

This clone was detected a few times. One end of the junction fails to match germline, which may point to a read error. The gene calls are TRBV7-2 and TRBJ1-1; 8 nucleotides agree with TRBD1. Germline CDR1 SGHTA, CDR2 FQGNSA. The CDR3 is 13 amino acids. This chain's CDR3 is CASSLAGTGPWVF. The CDR3 nucleotides read TGTGCCAGCAGCTTAGCCGGGACAGGTCCGTGGGTCTTT.

This clone showed up just a few times. The V call is TRBV7-9, the J call TRBJ2-5; D may be TRBD1 (5 bases). With 3 bases removed from V and 2 bases from J, the gap between germline ends came to 13 bases. The CDR3 runs to 15 residues. Germline CDR1 reads SEHNR; CDR2 reads FQNEAQ (reference sequence). CDR3 in amino acids: CASSLTWTLQETQYF. The CDR3 region has the DNA TGTGCCAGCAGCTTGACCTGGACACTTCAAGAGACCCAGTACTTC.

The chain is built from TRBV15 and TRBJ2-3; D is possibly TRBD1 (5 bases). Germline loops: CDR1 LNHNV, CDR2 YYDKDF (reference sequence). Between the trimmed V and J ends, which lost 8 bases and 3 bases, there was a span of 12 bases. The CDR3 has 13 residues. The CDR3 here is CATSKGLTDTQYF. The CDR3 DNA reads TGTGCCACCTCCAAGGGGCTTACAGATACGCAGTATTTT.

The gene calls are TRBV10-3 and TRBJ2-2; possible D gene TRBD2, 6 bases. V was cut by 8 bases and J by 2 bases, with 12 bases left in between. CDR1 is ENHRY, CDR2 SYGVKD, per germline. The CDR3 spans 14 residues. As DNA, the CDR3 is TGTGCCATCGCGGGGCCGGTTAACACCGGGGAGCTGTTTTTT. Amino acid sequence: CAIAGPVNTGELFF.

The V and J genes are TRBV9 and TRBJ2-4, with 7 bases matching TRBD1. The ends lost 4 bases at V and 8 bases at J; junction bases unmatched: 9. The CDR3 length is 14 residues. Germline CDR1 SGDLS, CDR2 YYNGEE. CDR3 amino acids: CASSLGQVSDIQYF. CDR3 sequence (DNA): TGTGCCAGCAGCCTTGGACAGGTGTCGGACATTCAGTACTTC. Together with reference TRBV9 and TRBJ2-4, the CDR3 gives the full variable domain: DSGVTQTPKHLITATGQRVTLRCSPRSGDLSVYWYQQSLDQGLQFLIQYYNGEERAKGNILERFSAQQFPDLHSELNLSSLELGDSALYFCASSLGQVSDIQYFGAGTRLSVL.

The rearrangement joins TRBV2 to TRBJ2-2; 7 bases fit TRBD1. CDR3 length: 15 amino acids. Trimming took 3 bases from V and 4 from J; bases not matched to a gene: 5. Germline CDR1 SNHLY, CDR2 FYNNEI. CDR3 nucleotide sequence: TGTGCCAGCAGTGAGACAGGGTTGGTCACCGGGGAGCTGTTTTTT. Translated, it gives CASSETGLVTGELFF. Drawing the rest from reference TRBV2 and TRBJ2-2, the complete variable domain is EPEVTQTPSHQVTQMGQEVILRCVPISNHLYFYWYRQILGQKVEFLVSFYNNEISEKSEIFDDQFSVERPDGSNFTLKIRSTKLEDSAMYFCASSETGLVTGELFFGEGSRLTVL.

V usage is TRBV10-3 and J usage is TRBJ1-1; D perhaps matches TRBD1 (5 bases). The CDR3 contains 14 residues. V was cut by 0 bases and J by 4 bases, with 9 bases left in between. Germline V CDR1 and CDR2: ENHRY, SYGVKD. The CDR3 reads CAISESQVGTEAFF. The CDR3, as DNA: TGTGCCATCAGTGAGTCACAGGTAGGCACTGAAGCTTTCTTT.